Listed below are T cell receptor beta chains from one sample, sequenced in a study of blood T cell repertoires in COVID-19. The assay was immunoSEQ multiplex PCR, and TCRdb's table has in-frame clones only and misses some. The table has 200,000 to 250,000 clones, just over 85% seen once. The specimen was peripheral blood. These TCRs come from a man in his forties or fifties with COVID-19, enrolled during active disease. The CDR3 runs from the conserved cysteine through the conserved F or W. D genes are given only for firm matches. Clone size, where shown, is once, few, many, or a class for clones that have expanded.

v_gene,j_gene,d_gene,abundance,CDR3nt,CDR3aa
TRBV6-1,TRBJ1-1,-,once,TGTGCCAGCAGTGAAGCTAGTGCAGGGAATGCTGAAGCTTTCTTT,CASSEASAGNAEAFF
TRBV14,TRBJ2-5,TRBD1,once,TGTGCCAGCAGCACGGGACAGGGAACAGAGACCCAGTACTTC,CASSTGQGTETQYF
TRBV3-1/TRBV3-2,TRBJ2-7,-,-,TGTGCCAGCAGCCAAGGGGTCAGGGGCTCCTACGAGCAGTACTTC,CASSQGVRGSYEQYF
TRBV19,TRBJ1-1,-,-,TGTGCCAGTAGTCCGTGGGACGGGGGGCAGCGGGGAATGAACACTGAAGCTTTCTTT,CASSPWDGGQRGMNTEAFF
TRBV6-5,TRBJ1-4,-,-,TGTGCCAGCAGTTACTATGCCCAAGGGGATGAAAAACTGTTTTTT,CASSYYAQGDEKLFF
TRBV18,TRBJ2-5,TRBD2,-,TGTGCCAGCTCACCCCTCGAGGTAGCGGGAGTAAAGACCCAGTACTTC,CASSPLEVAGVKTQYF
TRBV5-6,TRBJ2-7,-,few,TGTGCCAGCAGCTGGGGGGAGGTATCCTACGAGCAGTACTTC,CASSWGEVSYEQYF
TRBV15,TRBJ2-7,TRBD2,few,TGTGCCACCAGCAGAGATGGGTTTGAAAGCGGGAGAAGGTACGAGCAGTACTTC,CATSRDGFESGRRYEQYF
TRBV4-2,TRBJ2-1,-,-,TGTGCCAGCAGCCAAGATCTTGCGGGATACAATGAGCAGTTCTTC,CASSQDLAGYNEQFF
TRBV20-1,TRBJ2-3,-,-,TGCAGTGCTGTTCGGGGAGATACGCAGTATTTT,CSAVRGDTQYF
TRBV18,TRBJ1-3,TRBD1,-,TGTGCCAGCTCACCACTCCGGGACAGGGGGCTTTTTCGGTCTGGAAACACCATATATTTT,CASSPLRDRGLFRSGNTIYF